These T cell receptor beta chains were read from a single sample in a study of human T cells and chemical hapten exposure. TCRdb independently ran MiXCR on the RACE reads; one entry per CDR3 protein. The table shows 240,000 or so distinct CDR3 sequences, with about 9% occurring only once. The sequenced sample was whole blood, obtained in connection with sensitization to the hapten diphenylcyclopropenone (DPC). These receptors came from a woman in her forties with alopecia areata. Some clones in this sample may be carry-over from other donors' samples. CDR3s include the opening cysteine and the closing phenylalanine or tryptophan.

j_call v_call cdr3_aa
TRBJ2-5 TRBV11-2 CASRAGSQRTQYF
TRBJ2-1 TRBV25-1 CASRARGSSYNEQFF
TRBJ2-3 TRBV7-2 CASSLARESPDTQYF
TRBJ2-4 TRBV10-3 CAISPWTGGNSNIQYF
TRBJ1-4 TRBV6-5 CASSSGQGLTTNEKLFF
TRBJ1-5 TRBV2 CASSRDTNQPQHF
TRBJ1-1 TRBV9 CASSVGTNTEAFF
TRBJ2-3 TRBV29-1 CSGYRADGTDTQYF
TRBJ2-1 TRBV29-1 CSVVGTFSYNEQFF
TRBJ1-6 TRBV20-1 CSAPVGPSRNSPLHF
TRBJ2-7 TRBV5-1 CASSLGGLAEQYF
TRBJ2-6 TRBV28 CSTLPGGTGANVLTF
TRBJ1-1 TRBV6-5 CASNRKPTGEAEAFF
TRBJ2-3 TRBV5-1 CASSSWTSGVTDTQYF
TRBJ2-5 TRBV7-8 CASSLSTGQETQYF
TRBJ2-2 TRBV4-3 CASSQDGTGELFF
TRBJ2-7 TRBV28 CASQRRGTGGYEQYF
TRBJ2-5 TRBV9 CASSVGTSKGETQYF
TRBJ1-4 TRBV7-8 CASSPRGGRNEKLFF
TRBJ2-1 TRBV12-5 CASGRTSGSDEQFF
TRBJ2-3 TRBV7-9 CASSSTRGRNTQYF
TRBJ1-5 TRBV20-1 CSARGRGYSNQPQHF
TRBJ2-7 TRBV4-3 CASSLQPGPGYEQYF
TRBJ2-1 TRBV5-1 CASSLKALAEQFF
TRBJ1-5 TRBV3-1 CASSGQTYNQPQHF
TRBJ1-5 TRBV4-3 CASSQDLVSQPQHF
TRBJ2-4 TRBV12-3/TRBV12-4 CASSLRHLAKNIQYF
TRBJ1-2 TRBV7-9 CASSWTGLYGYTF
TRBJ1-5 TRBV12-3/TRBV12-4 CASSDSNQPQHF
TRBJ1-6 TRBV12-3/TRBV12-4 CASSLYTGGCSPLHF
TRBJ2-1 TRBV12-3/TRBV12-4 CASRSGYEQFF
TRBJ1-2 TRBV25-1 CASSQGALSYGYTF
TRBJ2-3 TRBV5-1 CASSFPESGTDTQYF
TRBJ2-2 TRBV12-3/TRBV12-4 CASSLTQNTGELFF
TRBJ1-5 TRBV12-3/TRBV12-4 CASSLYLGAGDQPQHF
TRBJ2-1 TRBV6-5 CASSYDGFSEQFF
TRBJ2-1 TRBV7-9 CASSPIPSGRYNEQFF
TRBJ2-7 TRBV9 CASSGGPLAQGAREQYF
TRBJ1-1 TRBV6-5 CASSYSRQGHTEAFF
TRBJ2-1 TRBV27 CASSSQGGPYNEQFF
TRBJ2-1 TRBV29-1 CSVAGGSSYNEQFF
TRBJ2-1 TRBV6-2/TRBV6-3 CASSYSSPYASGSSSYNEQFF
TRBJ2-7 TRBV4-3 CASAPGLGPYEQYF
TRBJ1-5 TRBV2 CASSVGQGDQPQHF
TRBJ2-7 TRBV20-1 CSARDPAWYEQYF
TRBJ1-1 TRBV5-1 CASSQPGVAEAFF
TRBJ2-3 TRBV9 CASSVDIGTDTQYF
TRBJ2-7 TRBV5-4 CASSLGGSIYEQYF
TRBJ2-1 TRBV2 CASREREAYNEQFF
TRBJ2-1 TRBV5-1 CASSLQASGMINEQFF
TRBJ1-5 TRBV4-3 CASSFGVYSNQPQHF
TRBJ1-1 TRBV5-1 CASSLETGAEAFF
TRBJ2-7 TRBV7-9 CASSLPVLGEQYF
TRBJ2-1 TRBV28 CASSLSTTNFLGFF
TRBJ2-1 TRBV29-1 CSVARGPSYNEQFF